A single sample is the source of the 13 T cell receptor beta chains below, sequenced in a study of T cell repertoires in cytomegalovirus infection. No antigen has been identified for these receptors. TCRdb re-called the reads with MiXCR, one entry per CDR3 protein. This sample has about 310,000 distinct CDR3 sequences, with roughly 25% found just once. Here the sequenced sample was cultured PBMCs, taken from culture after CMV antigen stimulation. These receptors all stem from a human donor in good health (CMV status not recorded). Some clones in this sample may be carry-over from other donors' samples.

The chain has TRBV7-9 and TRBJ1-2, with 8 bases matching TRBD1. Trimming at V came to 5 bases and at J to 1 base, leaving 9 bases not matched to a gene. From germline, CDR1 is SEHNR and CDR2 FQNEAQ (reference sequence). The length of the CDR3 is 16 residues. The CDR3 spells CASSTQTGDFNYGYTF. The CDR3 DNA is TGTGCCAGCAGCACCCAGACAGGGGATTTTAACTATGGCTACACCTTC.

This clonotype turned up a few times. The gene calls are TRBV6-5 and TRBJ2-2; D is possibly TRBD2 (6 bases). The length of the CDR3 is 14 residues. CDR1 MNHEY and CDR2 SVGAGI come from the germline V gene. Trimming stripped 6 bases from V and 4 bases from J, with 12 bases between. The CDR3 reads CASRTLGGTGELFF. As DNA, the CDR3 is TGTGCCAGCAGGACACTCGGGGGCACCGGGGAGCTGTTTTTT.

This clonotype was detected only a few times. The CDR3 protein is CASSVALNTEAFF. The CDR3 DNA follows: TGCGCCAGCAGTGTTGCACTGAACACTGAAGCTTTCTTT. The chain carries TRBV10-1 and TRBJ1-1; D is uncertain. Germline CDR1 is WNHNN and CDR2 is SYGVQD (reference sequence). This CDR3 has 13 residues. The V end lost 4 bases, the J end lost 0 bases, and 6 bases lay between the germline ends.

The chain uses TRBV11-3 and TRBJ2-6; no reliable D call. The CDR3 totals 17 residues. The V gene's germline CDR1 is SGHNT and CDR2 YENEEA. V was clipped by 0 bases and J by 4 bases, with 13 bases between them. The CDR3 coding sequence is TGTGCCAGCAGCTTAGAGGCGACCGTGAGAGGGGCCAACGTCCTGACTTTC. As protein: CASSLEATVRGANVLTF.

The chain has TRBV4-3 and TRBJ2-3; 7 nucleotides line up with TRBD2. Germline values: CDR1 LGHNA, CDR2 YSLEER. Germline trimming cut 0 bases from V and 4 bases from J; bases unmatched to any gene: 7. The CDR3 length is 16 residues. The CDR3 loop reads CASSQEGAGVADTQYF. As DNA, the CDR3 is TGCGCCAGCAGCCAAGAAGGGGCGGGAGTGGCAGATACGCAGTATTTT.

This clonotype was seen a handful of times. This chain uses TRBV19 with TRBJ2-7; D gene unclear. Germline CDR1 reads LNHDA; CDR2 reads SQIVND (reference sequence). The germline V and J ends were trimmed by 0 bases and 5 bases, with 17 bases remaining between them. This CDR3 spans 16 amino acids. CDR3: CASSIDPTRSLDEQYF. CDR3 in DNA: TGTGCCAGTAGTATAGATCCGACCCGGAGTTTGGACGAGCAGTACTTC.

This clonotype was detected a few times. The chain has TRBV6-2 or TRBV6-3 and TRBJ2-1; possible D gene TRBD1, 6 bases. The length of the CDR3 is 12 residues. Looked up from germline, CDR1 is MNHEY and CDR2 is SVGEGT. Trimming left V 8 bases short and J 4 bases short, with 9 bases between. This CDR3 is CASGTPYNEQFF. The CDR3 region has the DNA TGTGCCAGCGGGACACCTTACAATGAGCAGTTCTTC.

This chain joins TRBV7-9 and TRBJ2-1, with TRBD2 matching 9 bases. Germline lookup yields CDR1 SEHNR and CDR2 FQNEAQ (reference sequence). The ends lost 0 bases at V and 4 bases at J; junction bases unmatched: 10. The CDR3 loop spans 18 amino acids. CDR3 protein: CASSLALTASGTYNEQFF. DNA of the CDR3: TGTGCCAGCAGCTTAGCCTTAACGGCTAGCGGGACGTACAATGAGCAGTTCTTC.

This chain links TRBV19 with TRBJ2-1; 13 positions agree with TRBD2. The CDR3 sequence is 17 residues long. CDR1 is LNHDA and CDR2 is SQIVND in the germline V gene (reference sequence). Trimming at V came to 2 bases and at J to 5 bases, leaving 6 bases not matched to a gene. The CDR3 nucleotides are TGTGCCAGTAGTATACGCCATGGGACTAGCGGGAACAATGAGCAGTTCTTC. Its translation: CASSIRHGTSGNNEQFF. The full variable domain, its missing parts supplied by reference TRBV19 and TRBJ2-1, is DGGITQSPKYLFRKEGQNVTLSCEQNLNHDAMYWYRQDPGQGLRLIYYSQIVNDFQKGDIAEGYSVSREKKESFPLTVTSAQKNPTAFYLCASSIRHGTSGNNEQFFGPGTRLTVL.

A few counts support this clonotype. This chain links TRBV12-3 or TRBV12-4 with TRBJ2-1; no reliable D call. The CDR3 length is 14 residues. The V end was cut by 6 bases, the J end by 7 bases, with 16 bases between. CDR3 nucleotide sequence: TGTGCCAGCAGCTCCGCTCTGAGAGAAAATGAGCAGTTCTTC. Its protein is CASSSALRENEQFF.

The rearrangement uses TRBV19 and TRBJ2-3; TRBD2 matches at 11 bases. Germline assignment: CDR1 LNHDA and CDR2 SQIVND (reference sequence). This CDR3 contains 19 residues. The J segment lost 4 bases and the V segment lost 7 bases, leaving 19 bases of the junction unmatched. Written as DNA, the CDR3 is TGTGCCAGTAAGGAGACTAGCGGGGTGTCGGGAATAGTCGCAGATACGCAGTATTTT. Translating it yields CASKETSGVSGIVADTQYF.

The table lists this clonotype with a few counts. In nucleotides, the CDR3 is TGTGCCAGCAGCCTTTATAGCGGGAGGCCCTACGAGCAGTACGTC. Its protein is CASSLYSGRPYEQYV. The chain combines TRBV5-6 with TRBJ2-7, with 10 bases matching TRBD2. With V trimmed by 4 bases and J by 2 bases, 6 bases remained unmatched. CDR1 is SGHDT and CDR2 is YYEEEE in the germline V gene. This CDR3 is 15 amino acids long.

V is TRBV7-2 and J is TRBJ2-3; 8 nucleotides match TRBD2. With 11 bases clipped from V and 1 base from J, the junction kept 5 bases outside the gene matches. The CDR3 covers 13 residues. Per the germline V gene, CDR1 is SGHTA and CDR2 is FQGNSA. The CDR3 coding sequence is TGTGCCGCCCGGGGGGGGGGCACAGATACGCAGTATTTT. Its protein product is CAARGGGTDTQYF. Looking up the rest from reference TRBV7-2 and TRBJ2-3 gives the full variable domain: GAGVSQSPSNKVTEKGKDVELRCDPISGHTALYWYRQSLGQGLEFLIYFQGNSAPDKSGLPSDRFSAERTGGSVSTLTIQRTQQEDSAVYLCAARGGGTDTQYFGPGTRLTVL.